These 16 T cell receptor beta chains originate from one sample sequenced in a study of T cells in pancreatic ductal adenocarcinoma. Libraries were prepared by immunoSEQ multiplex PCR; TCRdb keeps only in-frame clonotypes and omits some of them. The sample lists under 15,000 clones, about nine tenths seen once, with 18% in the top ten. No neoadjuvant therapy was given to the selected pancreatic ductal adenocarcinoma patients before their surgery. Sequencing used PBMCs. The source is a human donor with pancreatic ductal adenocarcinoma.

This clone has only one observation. CDR3 in amino acids: CASSGRQGTGNQPQHF. CDR3 nucleotide sequence: TGTGCCAGCAGTGGCCGCCAGGGGACGGGCAATCAGCCCCAGCATTTT. V and J are TRBV6-1 and TRBJ1-5; D may be TRBD1 (6 bases). Trimming pared 4 bases from V and 2 bases from J, leaving 15 bases between. Germline CDR1 MNHNS, CDR2 SASEGT. There are 16 residues in the CDR3.

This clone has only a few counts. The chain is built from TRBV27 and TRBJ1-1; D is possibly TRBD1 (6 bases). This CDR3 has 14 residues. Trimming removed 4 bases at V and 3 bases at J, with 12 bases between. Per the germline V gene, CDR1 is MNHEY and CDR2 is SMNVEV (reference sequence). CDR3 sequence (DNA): TGTGCCAGCAGTTACGGGGGCAGGTACACTGAAGCTTTCTTT. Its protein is CASSYGGRYTEAFF.

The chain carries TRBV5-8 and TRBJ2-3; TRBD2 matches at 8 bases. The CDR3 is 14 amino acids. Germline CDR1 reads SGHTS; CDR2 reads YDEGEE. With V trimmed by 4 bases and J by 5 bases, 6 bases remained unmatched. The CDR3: CASSIGLAGDTQYF. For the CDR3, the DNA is TGTGCCAGCAGCATAGGACTAGCTGGAGATACGCAGTATTTT.

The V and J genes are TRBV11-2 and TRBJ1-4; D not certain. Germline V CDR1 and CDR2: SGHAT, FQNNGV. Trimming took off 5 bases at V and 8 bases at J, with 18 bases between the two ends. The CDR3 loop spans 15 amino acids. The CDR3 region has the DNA TGTGCCAGCAGCCTAACGACCAGGACGTGGGAAAAACTGTTTTTT. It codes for CASSLTTRTWEKLFF.

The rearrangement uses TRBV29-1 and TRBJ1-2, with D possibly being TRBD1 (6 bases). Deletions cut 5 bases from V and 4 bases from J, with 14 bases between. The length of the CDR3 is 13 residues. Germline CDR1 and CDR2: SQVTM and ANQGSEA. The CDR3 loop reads CSVPQGESYGYTF. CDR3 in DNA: TGCAGCGTTCCACAGGGTGAGAGCTATGGCTACACCTTC.

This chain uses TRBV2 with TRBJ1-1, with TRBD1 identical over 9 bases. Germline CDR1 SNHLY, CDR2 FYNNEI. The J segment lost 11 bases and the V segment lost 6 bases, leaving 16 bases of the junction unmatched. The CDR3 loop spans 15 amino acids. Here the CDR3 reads CASRPRLGTGKEAFF. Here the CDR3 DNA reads TGTGCCAGCAGACCCCGTCTAGGGACAGGGAAGGAGGCTTTCTTT. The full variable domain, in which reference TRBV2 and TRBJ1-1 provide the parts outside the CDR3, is EPEVTQTPSHQVTQMGQEVILRCVPISNHLYFYWYRQILGQKVEFLVSFYNNEISEKSEIFDDQFSVERPDGSNFTLKIRSTKLEDSAMYFCASRPRLGTGKEAFFGQGTRLTVV.

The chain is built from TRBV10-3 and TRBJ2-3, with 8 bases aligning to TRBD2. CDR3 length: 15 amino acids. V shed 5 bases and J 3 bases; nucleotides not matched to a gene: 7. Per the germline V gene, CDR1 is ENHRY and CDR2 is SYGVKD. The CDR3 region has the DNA TGTGCCATCAGTTATAGCGGGGTGAATACAGATACGCAGTATTTT. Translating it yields CAISYSGVNTDTQYF.

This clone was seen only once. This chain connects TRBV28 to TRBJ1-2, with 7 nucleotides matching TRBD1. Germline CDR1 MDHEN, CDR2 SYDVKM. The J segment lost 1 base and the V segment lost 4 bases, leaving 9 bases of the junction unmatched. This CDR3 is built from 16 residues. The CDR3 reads CASSSSTGTYNYGYTF. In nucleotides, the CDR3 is TGTGCCAGCAGTTCATCGACAGGGACTTATAACTATGGCTACACCTTC.

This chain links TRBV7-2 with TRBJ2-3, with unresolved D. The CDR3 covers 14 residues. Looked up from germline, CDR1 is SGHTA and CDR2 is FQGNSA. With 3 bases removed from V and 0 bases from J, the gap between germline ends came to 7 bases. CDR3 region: CASSFQSSTDTQYF. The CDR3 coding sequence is TGTGCCAGCAGCTTCCAATCTAGCACAGATACGCAGTATTTT.

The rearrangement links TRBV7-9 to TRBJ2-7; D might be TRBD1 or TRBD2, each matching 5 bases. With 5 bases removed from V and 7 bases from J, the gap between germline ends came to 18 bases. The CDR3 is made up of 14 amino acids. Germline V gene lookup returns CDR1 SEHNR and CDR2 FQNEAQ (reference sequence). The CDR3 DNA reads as TGTGCCAGCAGCCGAAGGGACGTGGGTTTGGAGCAGTACTTC. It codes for CASSRRDVGLEQYF.

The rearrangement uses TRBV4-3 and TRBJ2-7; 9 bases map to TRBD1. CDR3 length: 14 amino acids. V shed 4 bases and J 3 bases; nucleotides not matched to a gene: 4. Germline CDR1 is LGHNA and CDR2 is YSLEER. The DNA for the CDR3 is TGCGCCAGCAGCCCGTGGACAGGGGTCTACGAGCAGTACTTC. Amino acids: CASSPWTGVYEQYF.

Written as DNA, the CDR3 is TGCAGTGCCATGGCGGTCTACGAGCAGTACTTC. Translation gives CSAMAVYEQYF. The chain links TRBV20-1 to TRBJ2-7; no clear D gene. The V end lost 6 bases, the J end lost 3 bases, and 9 bases lay between the germline ends. The germline gives CDR1 DFQATT, CDR2 SNEGSKA (reference sequence). The CDR3 is made up of 11 amino acids.

CDR3 protein: CASQAGAFSGANVLTF. The CDR3 DNA is TGTGCCAGCCAGGCAGGGGCTTTCTCTGGGGCCAACGTCCTGACTTTC. The chain couples TRBV30 to TRBJ2-6; D possibly corresponds to TRBD1 (6 bases). The CDR3 is 16 amino acids. The ends were cut back, 8 bases at V and 0 bases at J, with 17 bases in the middle. Per germline, CDR1 GTSNPN and CDR2 SVGIG (reference sequence).

The CDR3 sequence: CASSLRDRGLLYF. The CDR3 nucleotides are TGTGCCAGCAGTCTCCGGGACAGGGGTTTACTGTACTTC. The V call is TRBV7-2, the J call TRBJ2-5, with TRBD1 matching over 10 bases. CDR3 size: 13 residues. With 6 bases clipped from V and 13 bases from J, the junction kept 11 bases outside the gene matches. Germline V gene data show CDR1 as SGHTA and CDR2 as FQGNSA.

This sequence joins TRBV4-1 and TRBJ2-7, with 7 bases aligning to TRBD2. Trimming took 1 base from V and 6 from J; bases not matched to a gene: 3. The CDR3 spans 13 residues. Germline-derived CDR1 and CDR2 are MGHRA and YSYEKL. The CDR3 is CASSQVGGFEQYF. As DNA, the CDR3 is TGCGCCAGCAGCCAAGTCGGGGGGTTCGAGCAGTACTTC.

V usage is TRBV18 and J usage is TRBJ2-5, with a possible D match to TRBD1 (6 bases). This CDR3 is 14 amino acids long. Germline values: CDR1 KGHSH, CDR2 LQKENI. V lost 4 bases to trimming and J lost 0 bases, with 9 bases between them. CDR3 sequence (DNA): TGTGCCAGCTCACTTGACAGGTACCAAGAGACCCAGTACTTC. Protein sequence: CASSLDRYQETQYF.